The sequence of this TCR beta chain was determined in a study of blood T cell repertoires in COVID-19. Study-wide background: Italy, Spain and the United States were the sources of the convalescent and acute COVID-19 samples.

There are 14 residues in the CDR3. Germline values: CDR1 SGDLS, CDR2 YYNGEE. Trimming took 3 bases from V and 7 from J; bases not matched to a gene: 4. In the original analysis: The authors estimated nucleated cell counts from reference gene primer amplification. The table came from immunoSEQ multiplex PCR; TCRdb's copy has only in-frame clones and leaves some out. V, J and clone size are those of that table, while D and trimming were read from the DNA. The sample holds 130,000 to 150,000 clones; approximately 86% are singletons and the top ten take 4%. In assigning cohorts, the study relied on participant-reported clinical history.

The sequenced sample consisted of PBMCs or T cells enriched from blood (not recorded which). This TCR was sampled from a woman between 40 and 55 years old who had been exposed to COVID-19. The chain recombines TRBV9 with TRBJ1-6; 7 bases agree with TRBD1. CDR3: CASSDRQGNSPLHF. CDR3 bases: TGTGCCAGCAGCGATCGACAGGGAAATTCACCCCTCCACTTT.